The clone carrying this T cell receptor (beta chain) was found a few times. Its antigen is still unknown. This sample is drawn from a study of beta chain features in type 1 diabetes. Turning to the study itself: Patients shared similar age, gender and cell yields with healthy donors. Study-wide findings and caveats: Patients with Type 1 diabetes showed moderately but significantly shorter TCRB CDR3s in all four CD4+ subsets.

Sequenced material consisted of expressed TCRB transcripts (all of the isolated RNA was reverse transcribed). This table comes from immunoSEQ multiplex PCR, and its TCRdb copy is limited to in-frame clones, with some not included. The data hold hundreds of thousands of clones, with roughly an eighth observed a single time. Sequencing input: naive CD4+ T cells from blood. The sequence derives from a woman aged 18-35 years with type 1 diabetes.

The CDR3: CSVGDRGRGYTF. CDR3 nucleotide sequence: TGCAGCGTTGGCGACAGGGGACGCGGCTACACCTTC. The J gene is TRBJ1-2, the V gene TRBV29-1, with TRBD1 matching 8 bases. The CDR3 runs to 12 residues. CDR1 SQVTM and CDR2 ANQGSEA come from the germline V gene. Trimming took 4 bases from V and 8 from J; bases not matched to a gene: 6.